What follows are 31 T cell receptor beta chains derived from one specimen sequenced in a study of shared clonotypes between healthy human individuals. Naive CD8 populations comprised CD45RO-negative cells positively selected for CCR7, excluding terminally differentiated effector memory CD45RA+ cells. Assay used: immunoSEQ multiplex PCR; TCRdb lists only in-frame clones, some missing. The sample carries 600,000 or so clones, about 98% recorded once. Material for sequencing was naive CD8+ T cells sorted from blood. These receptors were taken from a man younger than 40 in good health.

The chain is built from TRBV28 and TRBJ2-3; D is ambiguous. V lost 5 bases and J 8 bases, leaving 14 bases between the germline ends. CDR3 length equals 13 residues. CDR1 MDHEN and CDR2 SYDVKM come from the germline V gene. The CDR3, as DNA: TGTGCCAGCAGTCCGAGTTCGGATGTTACGCAGTATTTT. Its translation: CASSPSSDVTQYF.

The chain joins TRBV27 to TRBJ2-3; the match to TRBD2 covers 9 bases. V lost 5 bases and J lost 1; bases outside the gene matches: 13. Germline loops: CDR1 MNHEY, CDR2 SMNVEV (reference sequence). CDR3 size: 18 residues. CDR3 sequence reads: CASSPLPLSGSGTDTQYF. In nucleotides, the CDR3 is TGTGCCAGCAGTCCCCTTCCCCTTAGCGGGAGTGGCACAGATACGCAGTATTTT.

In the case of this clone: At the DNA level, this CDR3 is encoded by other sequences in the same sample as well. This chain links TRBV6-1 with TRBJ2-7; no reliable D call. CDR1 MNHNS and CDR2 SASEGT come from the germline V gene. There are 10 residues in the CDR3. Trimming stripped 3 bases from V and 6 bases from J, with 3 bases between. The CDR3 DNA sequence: TGTGCCAGCAGTGATTTCGAGCAGTACTTC. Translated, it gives CASSDFEQYF.

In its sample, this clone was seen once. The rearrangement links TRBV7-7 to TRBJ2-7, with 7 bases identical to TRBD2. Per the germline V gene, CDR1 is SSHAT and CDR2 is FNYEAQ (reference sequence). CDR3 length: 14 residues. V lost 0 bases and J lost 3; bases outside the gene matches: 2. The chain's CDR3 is CASSLAAGDYEQYF. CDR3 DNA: TGTGCCAGCAGCTTAGCTGCGGGAGACTACGAGCAGTACTTC.

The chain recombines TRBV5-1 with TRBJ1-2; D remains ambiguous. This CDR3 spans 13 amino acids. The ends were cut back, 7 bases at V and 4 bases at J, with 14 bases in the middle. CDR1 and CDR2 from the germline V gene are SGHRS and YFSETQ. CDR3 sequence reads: CASRLENIYGYTF. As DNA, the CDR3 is TGCGCCAGCCGACTGGAGAACATCTATGGCTACACCTTC.

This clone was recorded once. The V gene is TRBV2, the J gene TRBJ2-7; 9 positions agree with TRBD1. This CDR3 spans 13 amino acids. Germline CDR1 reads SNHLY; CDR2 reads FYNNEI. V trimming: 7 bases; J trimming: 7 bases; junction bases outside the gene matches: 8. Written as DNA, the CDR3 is TGTGCCAGCAAGAGCGGGACAGGGCATGAGCAGTACTTC. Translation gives CASKSGTGHEQYF. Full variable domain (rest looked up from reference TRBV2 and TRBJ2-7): EPEVTQTPSHQVTQMGQEVILRCVPISNHLYFYWYRQILGQKVEFLVSFYNNEISEKSEIFDDQFSVERPDGSNFTLKIRSTKLEDSAMYFCASKSGTGHEQYFGPGTRLTVT.

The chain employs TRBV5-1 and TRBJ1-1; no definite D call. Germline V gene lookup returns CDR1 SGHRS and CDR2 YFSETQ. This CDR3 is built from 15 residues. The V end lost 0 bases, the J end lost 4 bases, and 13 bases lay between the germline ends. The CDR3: CASSLDPAGVTEAFF. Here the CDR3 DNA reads TGCGCCAGCAGCTTGGATCCGGCCGGGGTCACTGAAGCTTTCTTT.

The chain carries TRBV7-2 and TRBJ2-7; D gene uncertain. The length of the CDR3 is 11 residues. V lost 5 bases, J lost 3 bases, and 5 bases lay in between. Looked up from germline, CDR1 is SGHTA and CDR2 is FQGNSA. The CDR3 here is CASSDNYEQYF. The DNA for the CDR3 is TGTGCCAGCAGCGATAACTACGAGCAGTACTTC.

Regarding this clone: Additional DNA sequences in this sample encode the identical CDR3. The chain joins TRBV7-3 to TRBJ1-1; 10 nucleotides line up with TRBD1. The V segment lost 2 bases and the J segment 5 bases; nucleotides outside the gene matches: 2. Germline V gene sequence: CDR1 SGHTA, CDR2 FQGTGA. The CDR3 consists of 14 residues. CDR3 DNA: TGTGCCAGCAGCTTAGGGACAGGGGTAACTGAAGCTTTCTTT. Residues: CASSLGTGVTEAFF.

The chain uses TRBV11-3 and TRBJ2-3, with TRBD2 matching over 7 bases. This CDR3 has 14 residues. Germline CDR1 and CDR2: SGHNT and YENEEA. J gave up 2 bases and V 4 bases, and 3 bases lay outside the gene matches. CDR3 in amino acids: CASSSWDYTDTQYF. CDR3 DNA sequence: TGTGCCAGCAGCTCCTGGGACTACACAGATACGCAGTATTTT.

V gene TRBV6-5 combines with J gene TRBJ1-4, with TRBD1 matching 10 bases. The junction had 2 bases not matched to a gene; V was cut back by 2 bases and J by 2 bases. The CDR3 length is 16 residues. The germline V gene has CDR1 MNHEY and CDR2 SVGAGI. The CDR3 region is CASSYGTGETNEKLFF. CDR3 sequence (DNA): TGTGCCAGCAGTTACGGGACAGGGGAGACTAATGAAAAACTGTTTTTT.

The CDR3 DNA sequence: TGTGCCAGCTACTCCTACGAGCAGTACTTC. Its protein is CASYSYEQYF. The chain has TRBV27 and TRBJ2-7; D uncertain. There are 10 residues in the CDR3. V lost 8 bases, J lost 0 bases, and 2 bases lay in between. The V gene's germline CDR1 is MNHEY and CDR2 SMNVEV (reference sequence).

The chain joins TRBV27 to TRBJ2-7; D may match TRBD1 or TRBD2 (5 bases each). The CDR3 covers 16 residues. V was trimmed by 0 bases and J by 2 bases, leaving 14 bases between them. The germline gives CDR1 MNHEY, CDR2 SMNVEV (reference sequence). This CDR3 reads CASSLSRGTVTYEQYF. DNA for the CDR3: TGTGCCAGCAGTTTATCGAGAGGGACGGTTACCTACGAGCAGTACTTC.

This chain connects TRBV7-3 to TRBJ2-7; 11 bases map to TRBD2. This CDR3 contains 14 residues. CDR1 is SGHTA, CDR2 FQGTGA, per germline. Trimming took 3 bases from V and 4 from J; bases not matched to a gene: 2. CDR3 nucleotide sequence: TGTGCCAGCAGCTTCGGGACTAGCGGTTACGAGCAGTACTTC. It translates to CASSFGTSGYEQYF.

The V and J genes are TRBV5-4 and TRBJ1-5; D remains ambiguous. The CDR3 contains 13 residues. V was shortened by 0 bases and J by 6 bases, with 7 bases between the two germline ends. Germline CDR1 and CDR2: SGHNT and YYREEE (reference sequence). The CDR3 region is CASSLAAGQPQHF. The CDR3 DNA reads TGTGCCAGCAGCTTGGCGGCGGGTCAGCCCCAGCATTTT.

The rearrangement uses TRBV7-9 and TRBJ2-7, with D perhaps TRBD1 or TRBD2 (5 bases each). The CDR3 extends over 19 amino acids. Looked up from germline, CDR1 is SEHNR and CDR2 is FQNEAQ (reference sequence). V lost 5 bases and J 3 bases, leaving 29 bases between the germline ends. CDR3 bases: TGTGCCAGCAGCGACTTCCGGGACGGGGAACAAAAAGTGGACTACGAGCAGTACTTC. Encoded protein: CASSDFRDGEQKVDYEQYF.

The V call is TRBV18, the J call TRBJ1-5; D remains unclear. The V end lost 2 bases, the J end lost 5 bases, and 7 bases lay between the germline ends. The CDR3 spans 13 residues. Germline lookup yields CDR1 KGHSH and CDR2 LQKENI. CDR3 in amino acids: CASSPGSDQPQHF. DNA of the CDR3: TGTGCCAGCTCACCAGGGTCCGATCAGCCCCAGCATTTT.

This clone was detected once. CDR3 coding DNA: TGTGCCAGCAGTCTTACAGGGGGCAAGGGCTACACCTTC. Residues: CASSLTGGKGYTF. The chain has TRBV9 and TRBJ1-2, with 9 bases aligning to TRBD1. The V segment lost 5 bases and the J segment 8 bases; nucleotides outside the gene matches: 7. From germline, CDR1 is SGDLS and CDR2 YYNGEE. The CDR3 sequence is 13 residues long.

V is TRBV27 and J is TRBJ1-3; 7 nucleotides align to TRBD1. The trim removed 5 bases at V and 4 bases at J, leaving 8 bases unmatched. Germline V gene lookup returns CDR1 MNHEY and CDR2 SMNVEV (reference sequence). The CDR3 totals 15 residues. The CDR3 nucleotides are TGTGCCAGCAGTCCAAACAGGGGTGGGGGAAACACCATATATTTT. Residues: CASSPNRGGGNTIYF.

The chain's CDR3 is CSVDDSAGAHEQYF. The CDR3 coding sequence is TGCAGCGTTGACGATTCGGCAGGGGCTCACGAGCAGTACTTC. The rearrangement links TRBV29-1 to TRBJ2-7; D might be TRBD1 (6 bases). The V and J ends lost 3 bases and 5 bases respectively, with 17 bases between them. From germline, CDR1 is SQVTM and CDR2 ANQGSEA. The length of the CDR3 is 14 residues.

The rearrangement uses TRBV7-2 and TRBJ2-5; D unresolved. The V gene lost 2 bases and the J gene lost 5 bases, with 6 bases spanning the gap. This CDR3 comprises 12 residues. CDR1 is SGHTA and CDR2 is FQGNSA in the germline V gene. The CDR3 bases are TGTGCCAGCAGCTTAAGTCGGGAGACCCAGTACTTC. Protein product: CASSLSRETQYF.

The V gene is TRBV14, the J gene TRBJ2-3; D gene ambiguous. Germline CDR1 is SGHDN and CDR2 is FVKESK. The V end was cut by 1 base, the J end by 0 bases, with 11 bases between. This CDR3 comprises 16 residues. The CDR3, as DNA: TGTGCCAGCAGCCAAGGTGCCTTTGTAAGCACAGATACGCAGTATTTT. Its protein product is CASSQGAFVSTDTQYF.

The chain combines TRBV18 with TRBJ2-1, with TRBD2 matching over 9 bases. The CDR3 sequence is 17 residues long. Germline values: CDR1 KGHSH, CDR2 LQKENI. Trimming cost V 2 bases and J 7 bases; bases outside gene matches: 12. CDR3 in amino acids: CASSPSPGGRARNEQFF. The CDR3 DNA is TGTGCCAGCTCACCAAGTCCAGGCGGGAGGGCCAGAAATGAGCAGTTCTTC.

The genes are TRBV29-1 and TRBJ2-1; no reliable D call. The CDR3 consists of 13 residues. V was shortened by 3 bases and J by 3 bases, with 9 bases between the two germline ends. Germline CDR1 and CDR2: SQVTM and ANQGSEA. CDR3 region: CSVELDNYNEQFF. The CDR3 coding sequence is TGCAGCGTTGAGCTCGACAACTACAATGAGCAGTTCTTC.

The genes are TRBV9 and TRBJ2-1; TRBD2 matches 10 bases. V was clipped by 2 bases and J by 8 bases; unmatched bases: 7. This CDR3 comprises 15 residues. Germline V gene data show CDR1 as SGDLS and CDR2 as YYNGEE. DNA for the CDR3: TGTGCCAGCAGCGTTGCTAGCGGGAGTCTAGATGAGCAGTTCTTC. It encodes CASSVASGSLDEQFF.

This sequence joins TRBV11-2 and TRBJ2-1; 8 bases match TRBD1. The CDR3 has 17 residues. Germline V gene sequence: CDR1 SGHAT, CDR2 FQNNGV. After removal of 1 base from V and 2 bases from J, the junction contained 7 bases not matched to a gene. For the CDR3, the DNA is TGTGCCAGCAGCTTAGCCGGACAGGGATCGGCCTACAATGAGCAGTTCTTC. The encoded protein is CASSLAGQGSAYNEQFF. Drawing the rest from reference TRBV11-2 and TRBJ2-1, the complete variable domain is EAGVAQSPRYKIIEKRQSVAFWCNPISGHATLYWYQQILGQGPKLLIQFQNNGVVDDSQLPKDRFSAERLKGVDSTLKIQPAKLEDSAVYLCASSLAGQGSAYNEQFFGPGTRLTVL.

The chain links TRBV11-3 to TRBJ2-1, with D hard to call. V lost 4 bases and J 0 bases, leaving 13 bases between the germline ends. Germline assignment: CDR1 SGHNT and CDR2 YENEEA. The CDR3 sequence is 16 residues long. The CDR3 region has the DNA TGTGCCAGCAGCTCAACTATCATGAGCTCCTACAATGAGCAGTTCTTC. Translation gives CASSSTIMSSYNEQFF. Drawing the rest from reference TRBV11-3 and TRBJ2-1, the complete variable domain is EAGVVQSPRYKIIEKKQPVAFWCNPISGHNTLYWYLQNLGQGPELLIRYENEEAVDDSQLPKDRFSAERLKGVDSTLKIQPAELGDSAVYLCASSSTIMSSYNEQFFGPGTRLTVL.

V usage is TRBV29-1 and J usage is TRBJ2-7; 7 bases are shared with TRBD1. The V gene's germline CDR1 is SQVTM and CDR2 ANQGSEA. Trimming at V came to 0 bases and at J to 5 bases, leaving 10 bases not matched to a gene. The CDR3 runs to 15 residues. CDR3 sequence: CSVEDAGTEDDEQYF. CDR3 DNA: TGCAGCGTTGAAGATGCCGGGACAGAGGATGACGAGCAGTACTTC.

CDR3 bases: TGTGCCAGCAGCTCACAGGGTCAAGCCTACGAGCAGTACTTC. It is translated as CASSSQGQAYEQYF. The chain combines TRBV7-9 with TRBJ2-7; D possibly corresponds to TRBD1 (6 bases). The CDR3 is 14 amino acids. The germline CDR1 and CDR2 sequences are SEHNR and FQNEAQ (reference sequence). Trimming shortened V by 4 bases and J by 2 bases, and 12 bases separated the two germline ends.

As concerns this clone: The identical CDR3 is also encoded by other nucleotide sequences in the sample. CDR3 bases: TGTGCCAGCAGCTTGGGACCGGACTACGAGCAGTACTTC. This translates into CASSLGPDYEQYF. The rearrangement joins TRBV7-3 to TRBJ2-7; D might be TRBD1 or TRBD2, each matching 5 bases. The CDR3 contains 13 residues. The V end was cut by 3 bases, the J end by 3 bases, with 9 bases between. Germline V gene data show CDR1 as SGHTA and CDR2 as FQGTGA.

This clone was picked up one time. CDR3 sequence: CASSPLGGADTQYF. CDR3 sequence (DNA): TGTGCCAGCAGCCCCCTGGGGGGCGCAGATACGCAGTATTTT. The V gene is TRBV14, the J gene TRBJ2-3; D may match TRBD1 or TRBD2 (6 bases each). The CDR3 loop spans 14 amino acids. CDR1 and CDR2 (germline): SGHDN, FVKESK. The ends were cut back, 4 bases at V and 4 bases at J, with 12 bases in the middle.